This T cell receptor beta chain was sequenced during a study of T cell repertoires in cytomegalovirus infection. V trimming: 2 bases; J trimming: 12 bases; junction bases outside the gene matches: 7. Germline V gene sequence: CDR1 SGHTA, CDR2 FQGNSA. The length of the CDR3 is 13 residues. TCRdb itself ran the reads through MiXCR, one entry per CDR3 protein. The data hold around 740,000 distinct CDR3 sequences, with 35% observed a single time. This clonotype occurred a few times. The clonotype comes from a human donor in good health (CMV status not recorded). Some clones in this sample may be carry-over from other donors' samples. Material: PBMCs. This chain connects TRBV7-2 to TRBJ2-1, with 7 bases matching TRBD2. CDR3 DNA: TGTGCCAGCAGCTTAAGCTGGGGGGAGGGGCAGTTCTTC. Protein: CASSLSWGEGQFF.